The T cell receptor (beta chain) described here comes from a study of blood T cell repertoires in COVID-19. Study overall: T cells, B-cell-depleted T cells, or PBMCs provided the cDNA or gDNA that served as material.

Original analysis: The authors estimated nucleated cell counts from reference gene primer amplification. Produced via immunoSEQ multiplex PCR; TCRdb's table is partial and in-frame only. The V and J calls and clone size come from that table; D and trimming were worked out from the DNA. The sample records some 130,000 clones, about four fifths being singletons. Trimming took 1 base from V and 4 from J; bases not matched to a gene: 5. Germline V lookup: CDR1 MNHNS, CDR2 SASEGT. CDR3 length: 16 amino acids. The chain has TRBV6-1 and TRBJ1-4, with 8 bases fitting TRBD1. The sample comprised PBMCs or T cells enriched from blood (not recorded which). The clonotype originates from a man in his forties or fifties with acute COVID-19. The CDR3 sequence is CASSEVGTGGNEKLFF. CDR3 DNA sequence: TGTGCCAGCAGTGAAGTGGGGACAGGAGGTAATGAAAAACTGTTTTTT.